This is a list of T cell receptor beta chains from one sample in a study of blood T cell repertoires in COVID-19. TCRdb's table, derived via immunoSEQ multiplex PCR, lists solely in-frame clones and lacks some. The sample contains 55,000 to 65,000 clones, over 80% of which appear only once. Sequencing was done on a sample of peripheral blood. The receptors stem from a man aged 25 to 40 with COVID-19, enrolled during active disease. Both conserved end residues are part of each CDR3. The D gene is left open where the match is weak. Only some rows state a clone size, as once, few, many or a class for expanded clones.

CDR3nt	CDR3aa	abundance	v_gene	d_gene	j_gene
TGTGCCAGCAGTTACAGGAGAACTCGTAACGAGCAGTACTTC	CASSYRRTRNEQYF	NA	TRBV6-2/TRBV6-3	NA	TRBJ2-7
TGTGCCAGCAGTTCCGGACTAGCGGGATATGAGACCCAGTACTTC	CASSSGLAGYETQYF	NA	TRBV7-3	TRBD2	TRBJ2-5
TGTGCCTGGAGTGTGGGGCTAGCGGGGAATGAGCAGTTCTTC	CAWSVGLAGNEQFF	NA	TRBV30	TRBD2	TRBJ2-1
TGCGCCAGCAGCTTGTCGGGGCTAGCGGCCACCGGGGAGCTGTTTTTT	CASSLSGLAATGELFF	NA	TRBV5-1	TRBD2	TRBJ2-2
TGTGCCAGTACAACTTGGGGGGACAGTGGCTATGGCTACACCTTC	CASTTWGDSGYGYTF	NA	TRBV19	TRBD1	TRBJ1-2
TGTGCCAGCAGTTTGACAGGGAAGGAAAACGAGCAGTACTTC	CASSLTGKENEQYF	NA	TRBV11-2	TRBD1	TRBJ2-7
TGTGCCAGCAGCGTAGACGGGGGGATCGGTCGGGAGCTGTTTTTT	CASSVDGGIGRELFF	NA	TRBV9	TRBD2	TRBJ2-2
TGTGCCAGCAGTAAACAACAGATGACTGAAAAACTGTTTTTT	CASSKQQMTEKLFF	NA	TRBV6-5	NA	TRBJ1-4
TGTGCCAGCAGCGTAGACCCTGGACAGGGCGGTGATCAGCCCCAGCATTTT	CASSVDPGQGGDQPQHF	NA	TRBV9	TRBD1	TRBJ1-5
TGTGCCAGCTCCCGGGACAGGGTACCTGAAGCTTTCTTT	CASSRDRVPEAFF	NA	TRBV18	TRBD1	TRBJ1-1
TGTGCCAGCTCCCGAGGACAGGGCGAAGGCTACACCTTC	CASSRGQGEGYTF	NA	TRBV18	TRBD1	TRBJ1-2
TGTGCCAGCAGCCCCCTGGACGGGCAGGGAAGCACAGATACGCAGTATTTT	CASSPLDGQGSTDTQYF	NA	TRBV14	NA	TRBJ2-3
TGTGCCACCAGGACCCCTTTAGGGGACAATGAGCAGTTCTTC	CATRTPLGDNEQFF	NA	TRBV24-1	NA	TRBJ2-1
TGCGCCAGCAGCTCCCCGGGACAGGTCGGGGCGGAAAAACTGTTTTTT	CASSSPGQVGAEKLFF	once	TRBV5-1	TRBD1	TRBJ1-4
TGTGCCAGCAGAACCGACAGGGACGAACGGTATAGCAATCAGCCCCAGCATTTT	CASRTDRDERYSNQPQHF	few	TRBV6-4	TRBD1	TRBJ1-5
TGTGCCAGCAGCTTACAGGGGAGGGACTATGGCTACACCTTC	CASSLQGRDYGYTF	NA	TRBV7-2	NA	TRBJ1-2
TGTGCCAGCAGCGGCCGGGACAGGGCCTACGAGCAGTACTTC	CASSGRDRAYEQYF	NA	TRBV6-5	TRBD1	TRBJ2-7
TGTGCCAGCAGCGGACAGGCGGACTATGGCTACACCTTC	CASSGQADYGYTF	NA	TRBV6-6	TRBD1	TRBJ1-2
TGTGCCAGCAGCCAAGCCGTGAAGGAGGGCTACACCTTC	CASSQAVKEGYTF	NA	TRBV3-1/TRBV3-2	NA	TRBJ1-2
TGCGCCAGCAGCTTACCGGGATATGAGCAGTTCTTC	CASSLPGYEQFF	NA	TRBV5-1	NA	TRBJ2-1
TGTGCCAGCAGCTTAGGACAGCGGAACACCATATATTTT	CASSLGQRNTIYF	few	TRBV13	NA	TRBJ1-3
TGTGCCACCAGCAGAGGTCTGCAAGAGACCCAGTACTTC	CATSRGLQETQYF	NA	TRBV15	NA	TRBJ2-5
TGTGCCAGCAGTGGACGGGACAGCCGCTACGAGCAGTACTTC	CASSGRDSRYEQYF	NA	TRBV27	TRBD1	TRBJ2-7
TGTGCCAGCAGCTTAAGGACAGGGTTGAACTATGGCTACACCTTC	CASSLRTGLNYGYTF	NA	TRBV7-9	TRBD1	TRBJ1-2
TGTGCCAGCAGCCAAGGTCCAGCGTTCGGGGGGGAGCTGTTTTTT	CASSQGPAFGGELFF	NA	TRBV3-1/TRBV3-2	NA	TRBJ2-2
TGTGCCAGCAGTGAATCTAGCGGGACAGATACGCAGTATTTT	CASSESSGTDTQYF	NA	TRBV2	TRBD2	TRBJ2-3
TGTGCCAGCAGCAATCCGCTAGCGGCACAAGAGACCCAGTACTTC	CASSNPLAAQETQYF	NA	TRBV9	TRBD2	TRBJ2-5
TGTGCCTGGAGTGTACGGGACAGGGGTCGAGCTTTCTTT	CAWSVRDRGRAFF	once	TRBV30	TRBD1	TRBJ1-1
TGTGCCAGCAGAACCTACAGGGGAGGAGGCTACACCTTC	CASRTYRGGGYTF	NA	TRBV28	TRBD1	TRBJ1-2
TGTGCCTGGGGAGCAGGGCACTCCTCTGGAAACACCATATATTTT	CAWGAGHSSGNTIYF	NA	TRBV30	NA	TRBJ1-3
TGTGCCAGTAGTATCGGGGGGGTTGGCACTGAAGCTTTCTTT	CASSIGGVGTEAFF	NA	TRBV19	NA	TRBJ1-1
TGTGCCAGCAGCCGAGCGGGAGAGGGCCACGAGCAGTACTTC	CASSRAGEGHEQYF	NA	TRBV7-8	TRBD2	TRBJ2-7
TGCGCCAGCAGCTTGGCTCAGGGGGTTGTCAATGAGCAGTTCTTC	CASSLAQGVVNEQFF	NA	TRBV5-1	TRBD1	TRBJ2-1
TGTGCCAGCAGCCTTTTCCGGCGAGGTGGTGTGACTGAAGCTTTCTTT	CASSLFRRGGVTEAFF	NA	TRBV7-9	NA	TRBJ1-1
TGTGCCAGCAGCTTGGACAGGGTTAATGCCGGGGAGCTGTTTTTT	CASSLDRVNAGELFF	few	TRBV2	TRBD1	TRBJ2-2
TGCAGCGTTCGACAGGGGACAGACACTGAAGCTTTCTTT	CSVRQGTDTEAFF	NA	TRBV29-1	TRBD1	TRBJ1-1
TGTGCCAGCAGTGAAAGGTCCGGGGGACAGGGAACGGACACCATATATTTT	CASSERSGGQGTDTIYF	NA	TRBV2	TRBD1	TRBJ1-3
TGCAGCGTTTTTCACGGCGGCGTGTCTGGGGCTTTCTTT	CSVFHGGVSGAFF	NA	TRBV29-1	NA	TRBJ1-1
TGTGCCAGCAGCCCAACGGGCGGGGTATTCGAGCAGTACTTC	CASSPTGGVFEQYF	NA	TRBV7-9	NA	TRBJ2-7
TGCAGTGCTAGTCTAGCGGGAGACGAGCAGTACTTC	CSASLAGDEQYF	NA	TRBV20-1	TRBD2	TRBJ2-7
TGTGCCATCAAGCGGGACATATCCTACGAGCAGTACTTC	CAIKRDISYEQYF	few	TRBV10-3	NA	TRBJ2-7
TGTGCCAGCAGCGTAGCTAGGACAAAGGATTCACCCCTCCACTTT	CASSVARTKDSPLHF	NA	TRBV9	NA	TRBJ1-6
TGTGCCAGCAGCCAAGCAAGAGGCTACACCTTC	CASSQARGYTF	NA	TRBV9	NA	TRBJ1-2